This T cell receptor beta chain was captured in a study of identical twins. Trimming cost V 5 bases and J 7 bases, with 11 bases left between them. Germline loops: CDR1 MDHEN, CDR2 SYDVKM. CDR3 length: 12 amino acids. This clonotype was seen a handful of times. Template switching (which added a universal primer site) was used, and cDNA carried unique molecular identifiers. TCRdb called the 5' RACE reads again in MiXCR, with one record for every CDR3 protein. The top ten hold about 0.25% of the sample, which has roughly 1,500,000 distinct CDR3 sequences, about 30% seen once. The rearrangement joins TRBV28 to TRBJ1-1; possible D gene TRBD1, 5 bases. The TCR originated in a newborn girl in good health. Sequencing was carried out using cord blood. This chain's CDR3 is CASSQGGFEAFF. CDR3 in DNA: TGTGCCAGCAGTCAGGGAGGGTTTGAAGCTTTCTTT.